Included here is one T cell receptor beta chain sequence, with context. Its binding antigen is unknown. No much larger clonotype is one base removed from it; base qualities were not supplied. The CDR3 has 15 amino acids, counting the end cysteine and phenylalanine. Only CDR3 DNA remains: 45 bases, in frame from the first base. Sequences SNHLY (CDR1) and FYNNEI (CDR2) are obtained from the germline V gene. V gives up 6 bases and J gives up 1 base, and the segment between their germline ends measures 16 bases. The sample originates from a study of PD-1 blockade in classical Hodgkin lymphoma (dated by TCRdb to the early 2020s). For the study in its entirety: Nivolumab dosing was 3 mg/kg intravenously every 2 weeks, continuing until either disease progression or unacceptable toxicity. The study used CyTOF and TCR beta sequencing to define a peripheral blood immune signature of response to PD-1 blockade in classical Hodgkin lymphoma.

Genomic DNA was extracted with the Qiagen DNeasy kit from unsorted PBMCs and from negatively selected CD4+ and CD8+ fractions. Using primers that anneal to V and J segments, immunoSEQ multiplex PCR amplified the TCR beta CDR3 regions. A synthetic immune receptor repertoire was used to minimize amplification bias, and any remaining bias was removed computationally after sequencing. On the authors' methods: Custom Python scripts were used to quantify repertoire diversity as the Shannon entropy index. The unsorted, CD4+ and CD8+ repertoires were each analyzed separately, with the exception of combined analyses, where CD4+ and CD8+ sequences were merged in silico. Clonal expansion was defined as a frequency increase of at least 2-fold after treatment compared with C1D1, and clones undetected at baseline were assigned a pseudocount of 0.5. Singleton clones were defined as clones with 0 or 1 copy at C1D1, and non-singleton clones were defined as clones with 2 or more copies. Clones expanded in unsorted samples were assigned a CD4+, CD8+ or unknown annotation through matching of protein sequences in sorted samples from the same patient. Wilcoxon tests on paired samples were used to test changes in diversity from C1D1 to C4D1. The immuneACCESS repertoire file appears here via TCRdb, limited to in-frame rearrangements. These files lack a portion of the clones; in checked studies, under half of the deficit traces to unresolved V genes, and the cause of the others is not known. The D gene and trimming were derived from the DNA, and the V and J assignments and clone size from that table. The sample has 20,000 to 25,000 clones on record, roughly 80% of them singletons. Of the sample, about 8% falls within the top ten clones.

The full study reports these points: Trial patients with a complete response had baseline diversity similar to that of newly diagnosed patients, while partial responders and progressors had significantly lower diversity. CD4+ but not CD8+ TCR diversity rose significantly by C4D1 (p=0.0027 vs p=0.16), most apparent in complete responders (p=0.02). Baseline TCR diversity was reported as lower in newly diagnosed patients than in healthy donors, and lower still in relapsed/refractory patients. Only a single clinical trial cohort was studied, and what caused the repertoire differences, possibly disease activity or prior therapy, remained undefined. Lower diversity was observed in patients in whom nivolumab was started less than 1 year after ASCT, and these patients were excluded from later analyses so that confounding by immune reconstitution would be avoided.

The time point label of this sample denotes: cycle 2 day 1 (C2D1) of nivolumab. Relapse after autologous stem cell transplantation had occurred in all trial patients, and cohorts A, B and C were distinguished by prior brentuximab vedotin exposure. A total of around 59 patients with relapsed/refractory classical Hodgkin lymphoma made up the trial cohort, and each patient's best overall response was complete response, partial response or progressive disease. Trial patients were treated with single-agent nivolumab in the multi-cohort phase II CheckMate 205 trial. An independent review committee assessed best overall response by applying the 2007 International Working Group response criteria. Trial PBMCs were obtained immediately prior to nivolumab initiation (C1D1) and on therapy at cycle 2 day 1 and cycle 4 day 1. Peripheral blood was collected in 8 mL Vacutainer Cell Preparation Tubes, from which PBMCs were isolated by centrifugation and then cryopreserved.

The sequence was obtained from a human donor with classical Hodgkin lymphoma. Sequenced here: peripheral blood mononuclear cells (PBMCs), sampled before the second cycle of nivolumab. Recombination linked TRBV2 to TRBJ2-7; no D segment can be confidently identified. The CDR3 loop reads CASRTAEVPSYEQYF. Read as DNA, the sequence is TGTGCCAGCAGAACGGCCGAAGTGCCGTCCTACGAGCAGTACTTC.